One sample yielded the 20 T cell receptor beta chains listed below, sequenced in a study of cytomegalovirus exposure and HLA in healthy donors. PCR involved 60 Vbeta and 13 Jbeta primers. Using immunoSEQ multiplex PCR, the repertoire was profiled, and TCRdb retains in-frame clones only, with some absent. Here the sample spans approximately 150,000 clones, roughly 80% being singletons. Sequencing input: PBMCs. The receptors were gathered from a male donor in good health and CMV-seronegative.

Comment on this clone: Other DNA sequences in this sample translate to the same CDR3. V is TRBV6-5 and J is TRBJ2-5, with TRBD1 matching 8 bases. The DNA end is more similar to TRBJ2-7, so the J call may be wrong. CDR1 is MNHEY, CDR2 SVGAGI, per germline. The CDR3 covers 14 residues. As DNA, the CDR3 is TGTGCCAGCAGACCCGACAGGGGCTCCTACGAGCAGTACTTC. Residues: CASRPDRGSYEQYF.

The gene calls are TRBV27 and TRBJ2-1, with 8 bases that match TRBD1. Germline-derived CDR1 and CDR2 are MNHEY and SMNVEV (reference sequence). The CDR3 is 16 amino acids. V lost 3 bases to trimming and J lost 2 bases; unmatched junction nucleotides: 6. For the CDR3, the DNA is TGTGCCAGCAGTTTCCTCGGGACAGGACCCTACAATGAGCAGTTCTTC. This encodes CASSFLGTGPYNEQFF.

This clone has just a few counts. The CDR3 coding sequence is TGTGCCAGCAGCTTATTGGGGGCGGAGACCCAGTACTTC. It specifies CASSLLGAETQYF. V usage is TRBV7-2 and J usage is TRBJ2-5; tentative D call: TRBD1 (6 bases). This CDR3 spans 13 amino acids. Trimming pared 2 bases from V and 5 bases from J, leaving 9 bases between. The germline gives CDR1 SGHTA, CDR2 FQGNSA.

The V gene is TRBV28, the J gene TRBJ2-7; 8 nucleotides match TRBD2. The CDR3 length is 14 residues. The trim removed 11 bases at V and 0 bases at J, leaving 9 bases unmatched. Germline CDR1 MDHEN, CDR2 SYDVKM. CDR3 bases: TGTGCCTCCTGGGGGAGCGGGAGCTCCTACGAGCAGTACTTC. It translates to CASWGSGSSYEQYF.

CDR3 sequence (DNA): TGTGCCAGCAGGTGGGACAAGCTCTACGAGCAGTACTTC. This gives the protein CASRWDKLYEQYF. The chain employs TRBV6-1 and TRBJ2-7; possibly TRBD1 for D (6 bases). Trimming removed 6 bases at V and 3 bases at J, with 12 bases between. In germline, CDR1 is MNHNS, CDR2 SASEGT. The length of the CDR3 is 13 residues.

The chain has TRBV6-1 and TRBJ2-7, with D possibly being TRBD1 (6 bases). Germline V lookup: CDR1 MNHNS, CDR2 SASEGT. The CDR3 contains 13 residues. V dropped 6 bases and J dropped 2 bases, with 11 bases sitting between them. As DNA, the CDR3 is TGTGCCAGCAGGCAGGGGCCTACCTACGAGCAGTACTTC. It codes for CASRQGPTYEQYF.

The chain joins TRBV9 to TRBJ2-3, with D unresolved. The CDR3 spans 13 residues. Trimming pared 4 bases from V and 4 bases from J, leaving 10 bases between. CDR1 SGDLS and CDR2 YYNGEE come from the germline V gene. The CDR3 DNA follows: TGTGCCAGCAGCCCTGTTTCTGCAGATACGCAGTATTTT. Encoded protein: CASSPVSADTQYF.

CDR3 region: CASSHDWNTEAFF. CDR3 coding DNA: TGTGCCAGCAGCCACGACTGGAACACTGAAGCTTTCTTT. The J gene is TRBJ1-1, the V gene TRBV16; D gene unclear. The CDR3 consists of 13 residues. Germline assignment: CDR1 KGHSY and CDR2 FQNENV. The V gene lost 3 bases and the J gene lost 1 base, with 6 bases spanning the gap.

This sequence joins TRBV25-1 and TRBJ1-5, with TRBD1 matching 8 bases. From germline, CDR1 is MGHDK and CDR2 SYGVNS. This CDR3 has 13 amino acids. With V trimmed by 5 bases and J by 5 bases, 2 bases remained unmatched. As DNA, the CDR3 is TGTGCCAGCAGTTCGACAGGGGATCAGCCCCAGCATTTT. Translation: CASSSTGDQPQHF.

The V and J genes are TRBV27 and TRBJ2-2, with 9 bases lining up with TRBD1. CDR1 and CDR2 from the germline V gene are MNHEY and SMNVEV (reference sequence). The ends lost 6 bases at V and 0 bases at J; junction bases unmatched: 5. The CDR3 spans 16 residues. The CDR3 sequence: CASRGGQGANTGELFF. CDR3 bases: TGTGCCAGCAGGGGGGGACAGGGCGCGAACACCGGGGAGCTGTTTTTT.

The chain has TRBV4-1 and TRBJ1-2, with unresolved D. The CDR3 sequence is 12 residues long. The V end was cut by 1 base, the J end by 4 bases, with 4 bases between. Germline loops: CDR1 MGHRA, CDR2 YSYEKL. The CDR3 region is CASSQAFYGYTF. The CDR3 DNA sequence: TGCGCCAGCAGCCAAGCCTTCTATGGCTACACCTTC.

This chain connects TRBV19 to TRBJ2-1; 8 bases align to TRBD1. Germline V lookup: CDR1 LNHDA, CDR2 SQIVND (reference sequence). V shed 7 bases and J 9 bases; nucleotides not matched to a gene: 17. The CDR3 runs to 16 residues. The CDR3 loop reads CASKDVGRGQVREQFF. In nucleotides, the CDR3 is TGTGCCAGTAAGGATGTGGGCAGGGGGCAAGTGCGTGAGCAGTTCTTC. Filled out from reference TRBV19 and TRBJ2-1, the complete variable domain reads DGGITQSPKYLFRKEGQNVTLSCEQNLNHDAMYWYRQDPGQGLRLIYYSQIVNDFQKGDIAEGYSVSREKKESFPLTVTSAQKNPTAFYLCASKDVGRGQVREQFFGPGTRLTVL.

The gene calls are TRBV15 and TRBJ2-3; D is possibly TRBD2 (6 bases). CDR1 and CDR2 (germline): LNHNV, YYDKDF (reference sequence). The CDR3 extends over 15 amino acids. V lost 2 bases, J lost 0 bases, and 9 bases lay in between. The CDR3 DNA sequence: TGTGCCACCAGCAGATGGGGACTTAGCACAGATACGCAGTATTTT. It codes for CATSRWGLSTDTQYF.

The V call is TRBV6-1, the J call TRBJ2-7, with unresolved D. V was clipped by 6 bases and J by 4 bases, with 4 bases between them. Germline V gene data show CDR1 as MNHNS and CDR2 as SASEGT. The CDR3 loop spans 10 amino acids. Here the CDR3 reads CASSLYEQYF. The CDR3, as DNA: TGTGCCAGCAGCCTGTACGAGCAGTACTTC.

This chain uses TRBV29-1 with TRBJ1-5; 10 positions agree with TRBD1. The CDR3 length is 17 residues. Trimming removed 1 base from V and 6 bases from J; junction bases left unmatched: 12. In germline, CDR1 is SQVTM, CDR2 ANQGSEA. This CDR3 reads CSVEGRPGQGKAQPQHF. The CDR3 nucleotides are TGCAGCGTTGAAGGGCGCCCGGGACAGGGGAAGGCTCAGCCCCAGCATTTT.

The chain couples TRBV7-9 to TRBJ2-1; 14 bases are a match to TRBD2. The germline gives CDR1 SEHNR, CDR2 FQNEAQ (reference sequence). The V segment lost 8 bases and the J segment 7 bases; nucleotides outside the gene matches: 7. CDR3 length: 15 amino acids. CDR3 in DNA: TGTGCCAGCGTAGCGAGGACTAGCGGGGGGAATGAGCAGTTCTTC. Translation: CASVARTSGGNEQFF.

V usage is TRBV7-7 and J usage is TRBJ2-3; D is unclear. The CDR3 extends over 14 amino acids. V lost 2 bases to trimming and J lost 4 bases, with 10 bases between them. Germline CDR1 and CDR2: SSHAT and FNYEAQ (reference sequence). The CDR3 region has the DNA TGTGCCAGCAGCTTATCGGCGCAGGCAGATACGCAGTATTTT. It codes for CASSLSAQADTQYF. Full variable domain (outside the CDR3, taken from reference TRBV7-7 and TRBJ2-3): GAGVSQSPRYKVTKRGQDVTLRCDPISSHATLYWYQQALGQGPEFLTYFNYEAQPDKSGLPSDRFSAERPEGSISTLTIQRTEQRDSAMYRCASSLSAQADTQYFGPGTRLTVL.

CDR3 protein: CASSHYEQYF. The CDR3, as DNA: TGTGCCAGCAGTCACTACGAGCAGTACTTC. The chain joins TRBV6-1 to TRBJ2-7, with no clear D. Looked up from germline, CDR1 is MNHNS and CDR2 is SASEGT. The CDR3 is made up of 10 amino acids. V was clipped by 5 bases and J by 3 bases, with 2 bases between them.

V usage is TRBV27 and J usage is TRBJ1-2, with 7 bases that match TRBD1. With 6 bases clipped from V and 6 bases from J, the junction kept 13 bases outside the gene matches. Germline CDR1 reads MNHEY; CDR2 reads SMNVEV (reference sequence). This CDR3 is built from 15 residues. Here the CDR3 reads CASSPEWAGGNGYTF. The CDR3 nucleotides read TGTGCCAGCAGCCCCGAGTGGGCAGGGGGGAATGGCTACACCTTC.

The chain recombines TRBV25-1 with TRBJ1-2, with TRBD1 identical over 7 bases. Trimming at V came to 4 bases and at J to 5 bases, leaving 7 bases not matched to a gene. This CDR3 has 14 amino acids. Germline V gene sequence: CDR1 MGHDK, CDR2 SYGVNS. CDR3: CASSVGGQRYGYTF. CDR3 coding DNA: TGTGCCAGCAGTGTAGGGGGACAGAGATATGGCTACACCTTC.